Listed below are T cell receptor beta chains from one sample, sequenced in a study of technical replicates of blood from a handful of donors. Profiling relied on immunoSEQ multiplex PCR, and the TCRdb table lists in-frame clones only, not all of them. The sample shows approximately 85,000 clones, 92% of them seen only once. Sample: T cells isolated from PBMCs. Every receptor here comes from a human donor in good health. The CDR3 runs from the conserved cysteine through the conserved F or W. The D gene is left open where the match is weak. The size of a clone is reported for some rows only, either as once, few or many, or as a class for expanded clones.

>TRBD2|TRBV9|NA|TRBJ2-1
CASSVAGEGYNEQFF
TGTGCCAGCAGCGTAGCGGGGGAGGGCTACAATGAGCAGTTCTTC
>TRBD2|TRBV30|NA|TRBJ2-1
CAWSVGTSGGAYNEQFF
TGTGCCTGGAGTGTAGGGACTAGCGGGGGGGCGTACAATGAGCAGTTCTTC
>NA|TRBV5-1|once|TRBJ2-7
CASSLNPTLTYEQYF
TGCGCCAGCAGCTTGAACCCGACACTCACCTACGAGCAGTACTTC
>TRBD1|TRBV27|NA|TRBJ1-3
CASSPLTGTSTIYF
TGTGCCAGCAGTCCCCTGACAGGGACGAGCACCATATATTTT
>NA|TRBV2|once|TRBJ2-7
CASSGQPMQRYEQYF
TGTGCCAGCAGTGGTCAGCCTATGCAGAGGTACGAGCAGTACTTC
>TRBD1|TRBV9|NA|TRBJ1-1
CASSVRGVGTEAFF
TGTGCCAGCAGCGTCAGGGGGGTAGGGACTGAAGCTTTCTTT
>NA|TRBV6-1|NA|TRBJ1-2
CASSEAAGNRGYTF
TGTGCCAGCAGTGAAGCTGCGGGTAACCGTGGCTACACCTTC
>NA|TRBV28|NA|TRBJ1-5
CASSLWFKGDKYSNQPQHF
TGTGCCAGCAGTTTGTGGTTCAAGGGGGATAAATATAGCAATCAGCCCCAGCATTTT
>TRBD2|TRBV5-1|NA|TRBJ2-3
CASSLGLAGGTDTQYF
TGCGCCAGCAGCTTGGGACTAGCGGGGGGCACAGATACGCAGTATTTT
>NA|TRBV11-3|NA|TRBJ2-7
CASSLGRAYEQYF
TGTGCCAGCAGCTTGGGCAGAGCCTACGAGCAGTACTTC
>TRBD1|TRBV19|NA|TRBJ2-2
CASRPGQVNTGELFF
TGTGCCAGTAGACCCGGACAGGTGAACACCGGGGAGCTGTTTTTT
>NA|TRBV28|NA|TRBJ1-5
CASHHAGVSQPQHF
TGTGCCTCACATCACGCAGGGGTTAGTCAGCCCCAGCATTTT
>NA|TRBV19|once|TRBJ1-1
CASRNSLNTEAFF
TGTGCCAGTCGGAACAGCTTGAACACTGAAGCTTTCTTT
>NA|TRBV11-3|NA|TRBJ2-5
CASSLELADQETQYF
TGTGCCAGCAGCTTGGAACTAGCAGACCAAGAGACCCAGTACTTC
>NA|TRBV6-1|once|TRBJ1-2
CASSFGQVHGYTF
TGTGCCAGCAGCTTTGGGCAGGTGCATGGCTACACCTTC
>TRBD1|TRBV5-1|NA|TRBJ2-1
CASSSPGQGTDEQFF
TGCGCCAGCAGCTCCCCGGGACAGGGGACGGATGAGCAGTTCTTC
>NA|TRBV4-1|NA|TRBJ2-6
CASSFPGTQSSGANVLTF
TGCGCCAGCAGTTTCCCCGGGACTCAAAGCTCTGGGGCCAACGTCCTGACTTTC
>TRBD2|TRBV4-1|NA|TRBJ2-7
CASSQLAGGSYEQYF
TGCGCCAGCAGCCAATTAGCGGGAGGCTCCTACGAGCAGTACTTC
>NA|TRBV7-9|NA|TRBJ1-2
CASSLGDSRIAYTF
TGTGCCAGCAGCTTAGGCGACAGTAGGATTGCCTACACCTTC
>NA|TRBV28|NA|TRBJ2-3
CASREGGWDTQYF
TGTGCCAGCAGAGAAGGCGGCTGGGATACGCAGTATTTT
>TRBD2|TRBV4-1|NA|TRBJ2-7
CASSQERLAGGNEQYF
TGCGCCAGCAGCCAAGAACGGCTAGCGGGGGGTAACGAGCAGTACTTC
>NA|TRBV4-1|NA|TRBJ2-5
CASSQGLVETQYF
TGCGCCAGCAGCCAAGGGCTAGTTGAGACCCAGTACTTC
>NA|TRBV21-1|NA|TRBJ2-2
CASSPRGGREGLSPGELFF
TGTGCCAGCAGCCCCCGGGGGGGGCGGGAGGGCCTGAGTCCCGGGGAGCTGTTTTTT
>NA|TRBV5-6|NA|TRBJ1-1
CASSLGQWSTEAFF
TGTGCCAGCAGCTTAGGACAGTGGAGCACTGAAGCTTTCTTT
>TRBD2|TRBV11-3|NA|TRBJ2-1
CASSVGFGGGRGNEQFF
TGTGCCAGCAGCGTAGGCTTTGGGGGTGGGAGGGGCAATGAGCAGTTCTTC
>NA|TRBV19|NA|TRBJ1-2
CASSNAAGPYGYTF
TGTGCCAGTAGTAACGCGGCAGGGCCCTATGGCTACACCTTC
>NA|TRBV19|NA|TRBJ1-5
CATKQRQPQHF
TGTGCCACTAAGCAAAGACAGCCCCAGCATTTT
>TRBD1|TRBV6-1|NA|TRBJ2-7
CASNKDRGTSYEQYF
TGTGCCAGCAACAAAGACAGGGGAACCTCCTACGAGCAGTACTTC
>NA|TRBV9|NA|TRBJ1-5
CASSPYGGSNQPQHF
TGTGCCAGCAGCCCCTACGGGGGTTCCAATCAGCCCCAGCATTTT
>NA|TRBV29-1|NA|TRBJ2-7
CSVEEGRPYEQYF
TGCAGCGTTGAAGAGGGGAGACCCTACGAGCAGTACTTC
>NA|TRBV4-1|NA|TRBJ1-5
CASSQSWGGGDQPQHF
TGCGCCAGCAGCCAAAGTTGGGGGGGTGGGGATCAGCCCCAGCATTTT
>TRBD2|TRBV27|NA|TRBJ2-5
CASSLGAGGTQYF
TGTGCCAGCAGTTTGGGGGCGGGAGGGACCCAGTACTTC
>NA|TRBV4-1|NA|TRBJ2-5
CASSQVLVSETQYF
TGCGCCAGCAGCCAAGTGCTAGTTTCAGAGACCCAGTACTTC
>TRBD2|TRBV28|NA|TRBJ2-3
CASSIGLAGGGDTQYF
TGTGCCAGCAGTATCGGACTAGCGGGAGGGGGAGATACGCAGTATTTT
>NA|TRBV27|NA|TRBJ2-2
CASSLRLASPGELFF
TGTGCCAGCAGTTTACGACTGGCCTCCCCCGGGGAGCTGTTTTTT
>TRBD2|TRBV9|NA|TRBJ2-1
CASSPYLAGAVNEQFF
TGTGCCAGCAGCCCATATCTAGCGGGAGCGGTGAATGAGCAGTTCTTC
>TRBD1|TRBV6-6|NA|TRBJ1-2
CASSYGGTGGDYGYTF
TGTGCCAGCAGTTACGGCGGGACAGGGGGGGACTATGGCTACACCTTC
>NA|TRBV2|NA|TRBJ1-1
CASSGFRGYTEAFF
TGTGCCAGCAGTGGGTTCCGGGGTTACACTGAAGCTTTCTTT
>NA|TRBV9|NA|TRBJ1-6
CASSGQPNSPLHF
TGTGCCAGCAGCGGACAGCCCAATTCACCCCTCCACTTT
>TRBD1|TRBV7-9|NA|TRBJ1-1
CASSLASRQGSFAEAFF
TGTGCCAGCAGCTTAGCCTCCCGACAGGGAAGTTTCGCTGAAGCTTTCTTT
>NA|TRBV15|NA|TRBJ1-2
CATSRASTGVNGYTF
TGTGCCACCAGCAGAGCCTCAACAGGAGTTAATGGCTACACCTTC
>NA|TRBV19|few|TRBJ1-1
CASSIALGMGTEAFF
TGTGCCAGTAGTATAGCTTTGGGCATGGGCACTGAAGCTTTCTTT
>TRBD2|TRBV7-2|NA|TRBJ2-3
CASRPGTSGGTDTQYF
TGTGCCAGCAGACCCGGGACTAGCGGGGGCACAGATACGCAGTATTTT
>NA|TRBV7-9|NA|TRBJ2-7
CASSFSGSPNEQYF
TGTGCCAGCAGCTTTTCCGGGAGCCCCAACGAGCAGTACTTC
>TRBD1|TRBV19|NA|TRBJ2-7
CASKTSGTGPYEQYF
TGTGCCAGTAAGACCAGCGGGACAGGGCCCTACGAGCAGTACTTC
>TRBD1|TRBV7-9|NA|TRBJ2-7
CASRGPGQGYEQYF
TGTGCCAGCAGAGGCCCGGGACAGGGTTACGAGCAGTACTTC
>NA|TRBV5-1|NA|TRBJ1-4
CASSLRSANEKLFF
TGCGCCAGCAGCCTCAGATCAGCTAATGAAAAACTGTTTTTT
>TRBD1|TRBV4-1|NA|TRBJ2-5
CASSQQDREGETQYF
TGCGCCAGCAGCCAACAGGACAGGGAAGGGGAGACCCAGTACTTC
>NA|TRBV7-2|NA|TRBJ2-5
CASSLQGGQETQYF
TGTGCCAGCAGCTTACAGGGCGGCCAAGAGACCCAGTACTTC
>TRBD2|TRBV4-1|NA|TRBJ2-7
CASSRGVQRGPYEQYF
TGCGCCAGCAGCCGAGGAGTCCAGCGGGGTCCCTACGAGCAGTACTTC
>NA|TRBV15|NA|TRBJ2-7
CATSRQGGPYEQYF
TGTGCCACCAGCAGACAGGGTGGCCCCTACGAGCAGTACTTC
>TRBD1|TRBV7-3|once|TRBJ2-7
CASSTRGGPSYEQYF
TGTGCCAGCAGCACCCGAGGGGGCCCCTCCTACGAGCAGTACTTC
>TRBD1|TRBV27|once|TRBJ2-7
CASSLYRGPEQYF
TGTGCCAGCAGTTTATACAGGGGTCCCGAGCAGTACTTC
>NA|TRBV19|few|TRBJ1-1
CASSIRQMNTEAFF
TGTGCCAGTAGTATTAGACAGATGAACACTGAAGCTTTCTTT